These 19 T cell receptor beta chains were sequenced from one sample in a study of blood T cells in healthy people across ages. A second 7 to 11 cycle PCR used barcoded and J-beta primers. TCRdb re-analysed the 5' RACE reads in MiXCR, keeping a single row per CDR3 protein. This repertoire shows 650,000 to 700,000 distinct CDR3 sequences, 32% found once; its top ten account for 15%. The sequencing input was blood. These receptors were taken from an elderly woman in good health.

About this clonotype itself: This may arise from a read error, as a much more abundant clone is one base away. This rearrangement joins TRBV12-3 or TRBV12-4 to TRBJ2-3, with D maybe TRBD2 (5 bases). The CDR3 consists of 16 residues. The CDR3 region is CASSRFAGVSTDAQYF. The CDR3, as DNA: TGTGCCAGCAGTCGCTTCGCGGGTGTTAGCACAGATGCGCAGTATTTT.

This chain connects TRBV20-1 to TRBJ1-2, with a weak D call TRBD1 (5 bases). Per germline, CDR1 DFQATT and CDR2 SNEGSKA (reference sequence). With 0 bases removed from V and 4 bases from J, the gap between germline ends came to 12 bases. CDR3 length: 14 residues. The CDR3 loop is CSARDPGLTYGYTF. The DNA for the CDR3 is TGCAGTGCTAGAGACCCGGGACTGACCTATGGCTACACCTTC.

The chain uses TRBV5-1 and TRBJ2-5; D is unclear. Trimming took 4 bases from V and 2 from J, leaving 12 bases between them. The CDR3 loop spans 14 amino acids. CDR1 and CDR2 (germline): SGHRS, YFSETQ. The CDR3 sequence is CASSPGPSQETQYF. DNA of the CDR3: TGCGCCAGCAGCCCTGGACCAAGTCAAGAGACCCAGTACTTC.

This clonotype was observed a few times. The rearrangement joins TRBV7-2 to TRBJ2-4, with D perhaps matching TRBD1 (6 bases). CDR1 and CDR2 from the germline V gene are SGHTA and FQGNSA. CDR3 length: 16 residues. The V end was cut by 1 base, the J end by 13 bases, with 23 bases between. The CDR3 sequence is CASSLGPTGQYNEQYF. CDR3 in DNA: TGTGCCAGCAGCTTAGGGCCCACCGGACAGTACAATGAGCAGTACTTC.

In the case of this clonotype: A much larger clone lies a single base off, so this may be a read error. V is TRBV15 and J is TRBJ2-7, with D perhaps TRBD2 (5 bases). From germline, CDR1 is LNHNV and CDR2 YYDKDF (reference sequence). V lost 5 bases and J 1 base, leaving 12 bases between the germline ends. The CDR3 totals 14 residues. In DNA, the CDR3 is TGTGCCACCAGCGGAGGAGACGCTTCCTACGAGCAGTACTTC. Residues: CATSGGDASYEQYF.

Turning to this clonotype: A single base separates this from a much larger clone, so it may be a read error. V gene TRBV7-2 combines with J gene TRBJ2-1; the match to TRBD2 covers 10 bases. The assigned J gene may be wrong: the sequence end matches TRBJ2-7 better. The CDR3 covers 15 residues. Germline V lookup: CDR1 SGHTA, CDR2 FQGNSA. This CDR3 is CASSQTSGEYNEQYF. The CDR3 nucleotides are TGTGCCAGCAGCCAAACTAGCGGGGAATACAATGAGCAGTACTTC.

With respect to this clonotype: One base away lies a much larger clone, so this may be a sequencing read error. The gene calls are TRBV6-1 and TRBJ1-2; 7 bases match TRBD1. CDR1 MNHNS and CDR2 SASEGT come from the germline V gene. The length of the CDR3 is 15 residues. J gave up 3 bases and V 0 bases, and 4 bases lay outside the gene matches. The CDR3 spells CASSEAPTGDYGYTF. The CDR3, as DNA: TGTGCCAGCAGTGAAGCTCCTACAGGGGACTATGGCTACACCTTC.

This clonotype was counted only a few times. The gene calls are TRBV5-1 and TRBJ2-5; 8 bases agree with TRBD1. Germline CDR1 and CDR2: SGHRS and YFSETQ. Unmatched junction bases numbered 5, after V lost 2 bases and J lost 2 bases. The CDR3 loop spans 15 amino acids. CDR3 sequence reads: CASSFDGTGQETQYF. As DNA, the CDR3 is TGCGCCAGCAGCTTCGATGGGACAGGTCAAGAGACCCAGTACTTC. Combining the CDR3 with reference TRBV5-1 and TRBJ2-5 gives the whole variable domain KAGVTQTPRYLIKTRGQQVTLSCSPISGHRSVSWYQQTPGQGLQFLFEYFSETQRNKGNFPGRFSGRQFSNSRSEMNVSTLELGDSALYLCASSFDGTGQETQYFGPGTRLLVL.

The rearrangement joins TRBV7-2 to TRBJ2-3; 7 bases are a match to TRBD1. Germline trimming cut 3 bases from V and 0 bases from J; bases unmatched to any gene: 6. Germline assignment: CDR1 SGHTA and CDR2 FQGNSA. CDR3 length equals 16 residues. In DNA, the CDR3 is TGTGCCAGCAGCTTGCTGACAGGGACGAGCACAGATACGCAGTATTTT. Amino acid sequence: CASSLLTGTSTDTQYF. Full variable domain (missing parts from reference TRBV7-2 and TRBJ2-3): GAGVSQSPSNKVTEKGKDVELRCDPISGHTALYWYRQSLGQGLEFLIYFQGNSAPDKSGLPSDRFSAERTGGSVSTLTIQRTQQEDSAVYLCASSLLTGTSTDTQYFGPGTRLTVL.

This clonotype was found many times. The CDR3 is CSARTQGAPSNQPQHF. The CDR3 DNA reads TGCAGTGCTAGGACCCAGGGGGCTCCTAGCAATCAGCCCCAGCATTTT. The chain employs TRBV20-1 and TRBJ1-5; TRBD1 agrees at 8 bases. The CDR3 loop spans 16 amino acids. From germline, CDR1 is DFQATT and CDR2 SNEGSKA (reference sequence). The J segment lost 0 bases and the V segment lost 3 bases, leaving 7 bases of the junction unmatched.

This clonotype was counted ten times or more. One end of the junction fails to match germline, which may point to a read error. V gene TRBV4-2 combines with J gene TRBJ2-7; 11 nucleotides align to TRBD1. CDR1 and CDR2 (germline): LGHNA, YNFKEQ. The CDR3 totals 14 residues. DNA of the CDR3: TGCGCCAGCAGCCAAGGACAGGGGGCTTACGAGCAGTACTTC. It encodes CASSQGQGAYEQYF.

This clonotype was seen ten or more times. The chain uses TRBV15 and TRBJ1-2; D unclear. The CDR3 has 13 residues. The V gene's germline CDR1 is LNHNV and CDR2 YYDKDF (reference sequence). Trimming pared 0 bases from V and 8 bases from J, leaving 10 bases between. The CDR3 is CATSRDNRQGYTF. DNA for the CDR3: TGTGCCACCAGCAGAGATAACCGCCAGGGCTACACCTTC.

The table lists this clonotype with a few counts. The genes are TRBV9 and TRBJ1-1, with TRBD1 identical over 9 bases. V gave up 3 bases and J gave up 1 base; unmatched junction bases: 7. CDR3 length: 16 residues. Germline CDR1 is SGDLS and CDR2 is YYNGEE. CDR3 loop: CASSGTGQGTNTEAFF. CDR3 coding DNA: TGTGCCAGCAGCGGGACGGGACAGGGTACGAACACTGAAGCTTTCTTT.

The table lists this clonotype with many counts. This chain links TRBV5-1 with TRBJ2-5; D may be TRBD2 (5 bases). CDR1 and CDR2 from the germline V gene are SGHRS and YFSETQ. The CDR3 is 15 amino acids. V was cut by 0 bases and J by 1 base, with 10 bases left in between. In DNA, the CDR3 is TGCGCCAGCAGCTTGGAGCAGCGGCCCCAAGAGACCCAGTACTTC. This translates into CASSLEQRPQETQYF.

This clonotype was seen repeatedly, ten times or more. The chain is built from TRBV9 and TRBJ2-5; TRBD1 matches 7 bases. V dropped 2 bases and J dropped 3; count of bases not matched to a gene: 1. The length of the CDR3 is 13 residues. Germline V lookup: CDR1 SGDLS, CDR2 YYNGEE. The CDR3 region is CASSVGTEETQYF. The CDR3 DNA sequence: TGTGCCAGCAGCGTCGGGACAGAAGAGACCCAGTACTTC.

With respect to this clonotype: A read error is possible here, since a much larger clone lies one base away. The rearrangement links TRBV2 to TRBJ2-7; 9 bases fit TRBD2. Trimming took 3 bases from V and 7 from J; bases not matched to a gene: 10. The germline V gene encodes CDR1 SNHLY and CDR2 FYNNEI. This CDR3 spans 15 amino acids. The CDR3 is CASSEWGSGGTEQYF. The CDR3 DNA reads TGTGCCAGCAGTGAGTGGGGTAGCGGGGGTACTGAGCAGTACTTC.

This clonotype was counted a few times. This sequence joins TRBV6-2 or TRBV6-3 and TRBJ2-3; no definite D call. The CDR3 has 13 amino acids. V was pared by 6 bases and J by 5 bases, with 12 bases between. The germline gives CDR1 MNHEY, CDR2 SVGEGT. In DNA form, the CDR3 reads TGTGCCAGCAGACCGACTGGAGAAGATACGCAGTATTTT. Translating gives CASRPTGEDTQYF.

The chain has TRBV11-2 and TRBJ2-3; 8 nucleotides match TRBD2. V shed 2 bases and J 2 bases; nucleotides not matched to a gene: 24. The V gene's germline CDR1 is SGHAT and CDR2 FQNNGV. This CDR3 has 22 residues. Here the CDR3 reads CASSLSSGEIDYIPKPTDTQYF. CDR3 nucleotides: TGTGCCAGCAGCTTAAGTAGCGGGGAGATCGACTACATCCCCAAACCCACAGATACGCAGTATTTT.

This clonotype was seen ten or more times. The chain joins TRBV7-8 to TRBJ2-7, with 8 bases lining up with TRBD2. The trim removed 1 base at V and 4 bases at J, leaving 15 bases unmatched. CDR1 and CDR2 (germline): SGHVS, FQNEAQ. This CDR3 has 18 amino acids. DNA of the CDR3: TGTGCCAGCAGCTTAGGGCCCTCCTTAGCGGGGAGGGTTTACGAGCAGTACTTC. Translation: CASSLGPSLAGRVYEQYF. Full variable domain (missing parts from reference TRBV7-8 and TRBJ2-7): GAGVSQSPRYKVAKRGQDVALRCDPISGHVSLFWYQQALGQGPEFLTYFQNEAQLDKSGLPSDRFFAERPEGSVSTLKIQRTQQEDSAVYLCASSLGPSLAGRVYEQYFGPGTRLTVT.